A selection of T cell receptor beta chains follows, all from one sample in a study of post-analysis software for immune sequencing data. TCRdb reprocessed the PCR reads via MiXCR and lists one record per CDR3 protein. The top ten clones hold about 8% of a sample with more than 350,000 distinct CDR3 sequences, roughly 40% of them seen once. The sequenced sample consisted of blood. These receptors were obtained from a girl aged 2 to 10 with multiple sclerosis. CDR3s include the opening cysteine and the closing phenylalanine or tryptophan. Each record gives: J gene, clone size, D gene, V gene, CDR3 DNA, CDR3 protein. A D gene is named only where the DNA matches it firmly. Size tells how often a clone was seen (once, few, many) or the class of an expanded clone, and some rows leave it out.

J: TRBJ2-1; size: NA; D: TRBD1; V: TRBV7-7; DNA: TGTGCTAGCAGCCCCCGGGACAGGTCCAATGAGCAGTTCTTC; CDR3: CASSPRDRSNEQFF
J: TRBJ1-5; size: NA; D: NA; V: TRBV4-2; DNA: TGTGCCGGCAGCCAAGAGGCTGGGTCGGGTTTTCAGCCCCAGCATTTT; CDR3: CAGSQEAGSGFQPQHF
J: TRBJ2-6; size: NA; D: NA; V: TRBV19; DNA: TGTGCCAGTAGTGAATACCAGGGTTTTGGGGCCAACGTCCTGACTTTC; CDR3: CASSEYQGFGANVLTF
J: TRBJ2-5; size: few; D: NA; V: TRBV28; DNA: TGTGCCAGCAGTTTCCCCGCCTTGGAGACCCAGTACTTC; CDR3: CASSFPALETQYF
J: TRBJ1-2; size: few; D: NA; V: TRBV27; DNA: TGTGCCAGCAGTCCCATGGCGGCATATGGCTACACCTTC; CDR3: CASSPMAAYGYTF
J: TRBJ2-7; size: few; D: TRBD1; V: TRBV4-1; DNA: TGCGCCAGCAGCCAAGCGGACAGGGATTTGGACGAGCAGTACTTC; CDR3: CASSQADRDLDEQYF
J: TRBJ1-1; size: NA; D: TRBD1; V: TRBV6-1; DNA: TGTGCCAGCACTGGGACAGGGAGCGCTGAAGCTTTCTTT; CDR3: CASTGTGSAEAFF
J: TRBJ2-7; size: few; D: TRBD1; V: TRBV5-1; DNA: TGCGCCAGCGCAATCGGACAGGCGGTAGCCTACGAGCAGTACTTC; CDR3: CASAIGQAVAYEQYF
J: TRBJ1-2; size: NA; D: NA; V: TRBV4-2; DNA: TGTGCCAGCAGCTCTAAGGGGCAGGGCTATGGCTACACCTTC; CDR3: CASSSKGQGYGYTF
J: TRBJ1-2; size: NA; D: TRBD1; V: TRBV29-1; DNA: TGCAGCGTTGAAGTCTCCGTAGGGACAGCCTATGGCTACACCTTC; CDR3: CSVEVSVGTAYGYTF
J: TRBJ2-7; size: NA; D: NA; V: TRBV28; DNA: TGTGCCAGCAAGTCCACAGACCCCTACGAGCAGTACTTC; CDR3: CASKSTDPYEQYF
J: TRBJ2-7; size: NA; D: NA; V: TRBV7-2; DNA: TGTGCCAGCAGCTTAGGCAGGGGTGTATTCTACGAGCAGTACTTC; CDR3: CASSLGRGVFYEQYF
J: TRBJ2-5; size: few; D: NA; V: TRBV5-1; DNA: TGCGCCAGCAGCCTTAAAACAGGGATAGTATGGGGCAATGAGCAGTACTTC; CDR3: CASSLKTGIVWGNEQYF
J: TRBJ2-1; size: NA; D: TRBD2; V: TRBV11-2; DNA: TGTGCCAGCAGCTTAGGGGAACTAGCGGCTAACAATGAGCAGTTCTTC; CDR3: CASSLGELAANNEQFF
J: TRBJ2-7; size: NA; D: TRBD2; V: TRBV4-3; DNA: TGCGCCAGCAGCCAACAAACTAGCGGGAGCATCGAGCAGTACTTC; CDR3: CASSQQTSGSIEQYF
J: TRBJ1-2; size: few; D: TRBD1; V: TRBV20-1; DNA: TGCAGTGCTAGTCCCCCACAGGGGATCTTATATGGCTACACCTTC; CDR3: CSASPPQGILYGYTF
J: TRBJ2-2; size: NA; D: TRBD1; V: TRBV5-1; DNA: TGCGCCAGCAGAAGACAGGGTGGAACCGGGGAGCTGTTTTTT; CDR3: CASRRQGGTGELFF
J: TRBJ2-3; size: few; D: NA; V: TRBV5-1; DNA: TGCGCCAGCAGAGGGGTACCCCCCACAGATACGCAGTATTTT; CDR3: CASRGVPPTDTQYF
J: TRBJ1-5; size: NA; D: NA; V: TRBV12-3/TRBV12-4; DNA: TGTGCCAGCCGATCGGGGCAAGGGGATAATCAGCCCCAGCATTTT; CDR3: CASRSGQGDNQPQHF
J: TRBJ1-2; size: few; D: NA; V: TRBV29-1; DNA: TGCAGCGATAGGGGCGGGGGCTTCGACTATGGCTACACCTTC; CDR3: CSDRGGGFDYGYTF
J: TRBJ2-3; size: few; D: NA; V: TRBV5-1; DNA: TGCGCCAGCAGCTTGGAAAGGGAAGATACGCAGTATTTT; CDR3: CASSLEREDTQYF
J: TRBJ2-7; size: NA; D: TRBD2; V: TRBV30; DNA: TGTGCCTGGAGGGGGACTAGCCCAAACTACGAGCAGTACTTC; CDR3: CAWRGTSPNYEQYF
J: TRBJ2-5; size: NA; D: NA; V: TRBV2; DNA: TGTGCCAGCAAAGTGGCCGGACAGTGGACCACGGAGCAGTACTTC; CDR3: CASKVAGQWTTEQYF
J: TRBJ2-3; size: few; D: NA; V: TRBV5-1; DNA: TGCGCCAGCAGCTTGGCGGCCAGTGCAAACCCAGATACGCAGTATTTT; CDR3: CASSLAASANPDTQYF
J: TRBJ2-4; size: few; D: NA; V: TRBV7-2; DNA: TGTGCCAGCAGCCAGAACTGGAGACAAAACATTCAGTACTTC; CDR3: CASSQNWRQNIQYF
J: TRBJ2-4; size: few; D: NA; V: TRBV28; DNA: TGTGCCAGCACCCCGACATGGTTCGGGAAGCAGTACTTC; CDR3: CASTPTWFGKQYF
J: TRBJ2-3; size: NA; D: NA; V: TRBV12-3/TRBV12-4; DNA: TGTGCCAGCAGTTCCAGGGTCCTTGACGGAACGCAGTATTTT; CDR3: CASSSRVLDGTQYF
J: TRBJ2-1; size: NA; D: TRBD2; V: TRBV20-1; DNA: TGCAGTGCTGGACTAGCGGGAGTCAAGTATGAGCAGTTCTTC; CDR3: CSAGLAGVKYEQFF
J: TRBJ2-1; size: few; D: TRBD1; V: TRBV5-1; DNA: TGCGCCAGCAGCTTGAGAGGGACAGGGAGTTTCTCCTACAATGAGCAGTTCTTC; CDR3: CASSLRGTGSFSYNEQFF
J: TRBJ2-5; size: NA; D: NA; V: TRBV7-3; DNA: TGTGCCAGCAGCTTCCACAGGGAAGAGACCCAGTACTTC; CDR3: CASSFHREETQYF
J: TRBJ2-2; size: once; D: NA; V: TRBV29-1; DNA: TGCAGCGCGACAGCGAACACCGGGGAGCTGTTTTTT; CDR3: CSATANTGELFF
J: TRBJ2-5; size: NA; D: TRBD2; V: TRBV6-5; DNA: TGTGCCAGCAGTTACTCGAGTCTAGCGGTCGAAGAGACCCAGTACTTC; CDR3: CASSYSSLAVEETQYF
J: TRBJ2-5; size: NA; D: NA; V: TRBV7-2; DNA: TGTGCCAGCAGCTTACCGGGACAACAAGAGACCCAGTACTTC; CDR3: CASSLPGQQETQYF
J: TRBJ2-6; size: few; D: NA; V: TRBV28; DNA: TGTGCCAGCAAGGGGACCGGTGGTTTTGGGGCCAACGTCCTGACTTTC; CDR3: CASKGTGGFGANVLTF
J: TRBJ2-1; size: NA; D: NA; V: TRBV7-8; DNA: TGTGCCAGCAGCTTAAAACTCAATGAGCAGTTCTTC; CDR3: CASSLKLNEQFF
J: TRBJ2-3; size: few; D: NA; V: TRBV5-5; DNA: TGTGCCAGCAGCTCAGGACAGTTACGCACAGATACGCAGTATTTT; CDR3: CASSSGQLRTDTQYF
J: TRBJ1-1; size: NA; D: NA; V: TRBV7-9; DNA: TGTGCCAGCAGCACGGGGGAAATCACTGAAGCTTTCTTT; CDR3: CASSTGEITEAFF
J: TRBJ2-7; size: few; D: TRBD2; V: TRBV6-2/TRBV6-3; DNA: TGTGCCAGCAGTTCGTGGACTAGCGGACAAATACCCTACGAGCAGTACTTC; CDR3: CASSSWTSGQIPYEQYF
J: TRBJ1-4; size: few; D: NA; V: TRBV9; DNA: TGTGCCAGCAGGCGCGGGCCGGATGAAAAACTGTTTTTT; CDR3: CASRRGPDEKLFF
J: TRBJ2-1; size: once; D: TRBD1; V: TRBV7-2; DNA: TGTGCCAGCAGCTTAGGACCGACAGGGCTTTACAATGAGCAGTTCTTC; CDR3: CASSLGPTGLYNEQFF
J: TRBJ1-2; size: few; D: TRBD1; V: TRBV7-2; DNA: TGTGCCAGCAGCGCAGGGGGCGCGTCAGTCGGCTACACCTTC; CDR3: CASSAGGASVGYTF
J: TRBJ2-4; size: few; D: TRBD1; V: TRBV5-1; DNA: TGCGCCAGCAGCTTGACCTCAGGGGGCGTGAGGGCCAAAAACATTCAGTACTTC; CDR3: CASSLTSGGVRAKNIQYF
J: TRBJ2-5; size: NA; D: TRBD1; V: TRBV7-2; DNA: TGTGCCAGCAGAAGACAGGGGCCGGAGACCCAGTACTTC; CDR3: CASRRQGPETQYF
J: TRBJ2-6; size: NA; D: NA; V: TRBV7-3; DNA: TGTGCCAGCAGCTCGCTCGATCGGGGGACCAACTCTGGGGCCAACGTCCTGACTTTC; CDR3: CASSSLDRGTNSGANVLTF
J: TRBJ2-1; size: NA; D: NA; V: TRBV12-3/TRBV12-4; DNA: TGTGCCAGCAGTTTTATCGGGCAGGGTTTAAGTGAGCAGTTCTTC; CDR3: CASSFIGQGLSEQFF
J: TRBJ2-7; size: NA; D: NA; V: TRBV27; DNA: TGTGCCAGCAGTCCTTGGGTCAAACGGGATGAGCAGTACTTC; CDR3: CASSPWVKRDEQYF
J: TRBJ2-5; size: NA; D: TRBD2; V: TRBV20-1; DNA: TGCAGTGCTAGGTGGGAGGGCCCTGAGACCCAGTACTTC; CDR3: CSARWEGPETQYF
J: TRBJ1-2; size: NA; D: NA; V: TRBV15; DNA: TGTGCCACCAGCTTCGCCAGTTCTAACTATGGCTACACCTTC; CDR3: CATSFASSNYGYTF
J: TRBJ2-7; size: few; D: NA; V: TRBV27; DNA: TGTGCCAGCAGTTTGGCGTGGTTGGACGAGCAGTACTTC; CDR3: CASSLAWLDEQYF
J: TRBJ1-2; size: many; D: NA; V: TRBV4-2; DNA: TGTGCCAGCAGCCAAGAGAACTATGGCTACACCTTC; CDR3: CASSQENYGYTF